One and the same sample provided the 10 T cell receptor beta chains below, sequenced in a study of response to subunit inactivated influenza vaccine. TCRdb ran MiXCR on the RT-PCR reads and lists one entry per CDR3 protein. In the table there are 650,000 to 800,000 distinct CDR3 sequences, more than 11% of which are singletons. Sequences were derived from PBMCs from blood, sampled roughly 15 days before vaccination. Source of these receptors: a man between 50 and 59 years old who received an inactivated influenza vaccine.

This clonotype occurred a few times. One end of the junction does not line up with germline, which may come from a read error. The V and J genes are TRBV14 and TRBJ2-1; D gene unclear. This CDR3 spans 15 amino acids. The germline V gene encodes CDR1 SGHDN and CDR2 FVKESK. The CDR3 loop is CASNQVGEEYNEQFF. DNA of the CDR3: TGTGCCAGCAACCAAGTGGGCGAAGAATACAATGAGCAGTTCTTC.

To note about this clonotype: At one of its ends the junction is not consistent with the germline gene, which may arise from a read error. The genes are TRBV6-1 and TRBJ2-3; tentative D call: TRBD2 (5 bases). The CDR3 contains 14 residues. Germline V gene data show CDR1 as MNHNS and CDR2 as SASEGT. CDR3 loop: CPSTQAATTDTQYF. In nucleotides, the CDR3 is TGTCCCAGCACCCAAGCGGCCACCACAGATACGCAGTATTTT.

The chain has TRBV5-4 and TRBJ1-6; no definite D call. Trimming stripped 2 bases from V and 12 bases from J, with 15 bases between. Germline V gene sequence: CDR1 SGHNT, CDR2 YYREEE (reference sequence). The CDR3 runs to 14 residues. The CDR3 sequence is CASSFQRPGEPLHF. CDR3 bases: TGTGCCAGCAGCTTTCAACGTCCCGGAGAACCCCTCCACTTT.

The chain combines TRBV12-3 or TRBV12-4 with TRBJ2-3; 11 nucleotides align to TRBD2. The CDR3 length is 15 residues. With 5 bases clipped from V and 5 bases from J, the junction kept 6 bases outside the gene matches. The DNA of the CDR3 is TGTGCCAGCAGTCAATCTAGCGGGGGGATAGATACGCAGTATTTT. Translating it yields CASSQSSGGIDTQYF.

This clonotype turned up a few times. The CDR3 nucleotides read TGCAGCGTTGCCAAGAGACTAGCGCGAGACGATGAGCAGTTCTTC. Its translation: CSVAKRLARDDEQFF. The chain joins TRBV29-1 to TRBJ2-1, with 8 positions matching TRBD2. CDR1 is SQVTM and CDR2 is ANQGSEA in the germline V gene. CDR3 length equals 15 residues. V trimming: 4 bases; J trimming: 8 bases; junction bases outside the gene matches: 13.

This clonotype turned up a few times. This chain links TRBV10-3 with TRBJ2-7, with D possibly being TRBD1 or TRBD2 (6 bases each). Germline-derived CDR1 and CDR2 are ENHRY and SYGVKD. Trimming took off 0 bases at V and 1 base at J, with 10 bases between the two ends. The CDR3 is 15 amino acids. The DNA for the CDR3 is TGTGCCATCAGTGAGTCCTTAGGGGGGTCCTACGAGCAGTACTTC. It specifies CAISESLGGSYEQYF.

DNA of the CDR3: TGTGCCAGCAGTTCGAATGGGGAGCAGTACTTC. Translated: CASSSNGEQYF. This chain connects TRBV6-5 to TRBJ2-7; D is ambiguous. Deletions cut 4 bases from V and 7 bases from J, with 8 bases between. Germline V lookup: CDR1 MNHEY, CDR2 SVGAGI. CDR3 length equals 11 residues.

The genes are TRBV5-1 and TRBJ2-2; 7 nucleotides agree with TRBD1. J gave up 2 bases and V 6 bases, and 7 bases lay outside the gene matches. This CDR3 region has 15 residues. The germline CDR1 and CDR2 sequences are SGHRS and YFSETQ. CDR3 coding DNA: TGCGCCAGCACTTCCGGGACAGTTAACACCGGGGAGCTGTTTTTT. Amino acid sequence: CASTSGTVNTGELFF.

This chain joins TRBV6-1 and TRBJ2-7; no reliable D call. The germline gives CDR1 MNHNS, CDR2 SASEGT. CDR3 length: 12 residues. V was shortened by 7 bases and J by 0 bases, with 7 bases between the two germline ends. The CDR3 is CASKWGSYEQYF. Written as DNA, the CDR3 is TGTGCCAGCAAGTGGGGCTCCTACGAGCAGTACTTC.

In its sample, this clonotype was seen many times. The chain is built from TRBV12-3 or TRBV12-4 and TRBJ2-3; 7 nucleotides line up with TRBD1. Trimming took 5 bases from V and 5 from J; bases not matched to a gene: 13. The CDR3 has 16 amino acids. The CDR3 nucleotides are TGTGCCAGCAGTACCTATACGACAGGGTCCGGAGATACGCAGTATTTT. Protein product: CASSTYTTGSGDTQYF.